This T cell receptor (beta chain) was identified during a study of blood T cell repertoires in COVID-19. As handled by the study authors: Scientists estimated how many nucleated cells there were by amplifying reference gene primers. Produced via immunoSEQ multiplex PCR; TCRdb's table is partial and in-frame only. That table furnishes V, J and clone size, whereas the DNA furnished D and trimming. The profile shows some 96,000 clones, 80% of them singletons. The CDR3 is 15 amino acids. V lost 5 bases and J lost 2; bases outside the gene matches: 7. Germline lookup yields CDR1 SEHNR and CDR2 FQNEAQ (reference sequence).

Sequenced sample: peripheral blood. The receptor was isolated from a woman in her sixties or seventies with acute or convalescent COVID-19. This chain links TRBV7-9 with TRBJ1-1; 8 bases fit TRBD1. In DNA form, the CDR3 reads TGTGCCAGCAGCCCAGACAGGGGTATCAACACTGAAGCTTTCTTT. Encoded protein: CASSPDRGINTEAFF.